Detailed here is one T cell receptor beta chain. Sequencing used immunoSEQ multiplex PCR; TCRdb keeps in-frame clones, though not all of them. The table lists some 300,000 clones, about 91% of them singletons. The entry originates in a study of blood T cell repertoires in COVID-19. The V end was cut by 3 bases, the J end by 3 bases, with 11 bases between. Germline CDR1 is KGHSH and CDR2 is LQKENI. The CDR3 loop spans 14 amino acids. The sample was peripheral blood. This TCR was recovered from a young woman who had recovered from COVID-19. This rearrangement joins TRBV18 to TRBJ2-5; D gene unclear. For the CDR3, the DNA is TGTGCCAGCTCACCTGACTCCCAAAAAGAGACCCAGTACTTC. Translated: CASSPDSQKETQYF.